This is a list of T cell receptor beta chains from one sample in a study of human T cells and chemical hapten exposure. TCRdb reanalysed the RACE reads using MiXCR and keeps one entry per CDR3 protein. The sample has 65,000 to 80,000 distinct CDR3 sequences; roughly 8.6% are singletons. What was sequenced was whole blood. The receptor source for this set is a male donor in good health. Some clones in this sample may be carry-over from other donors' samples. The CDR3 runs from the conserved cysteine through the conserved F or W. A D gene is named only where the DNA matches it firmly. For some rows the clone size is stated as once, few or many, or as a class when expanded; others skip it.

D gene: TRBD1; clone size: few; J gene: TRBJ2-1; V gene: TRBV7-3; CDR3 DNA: TGTGCCAGCAGCTTAACAAGGACAGGGGGCTTAAGTGAGCAGTTCTTC; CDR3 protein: CASSLTRTGGLSEQFF
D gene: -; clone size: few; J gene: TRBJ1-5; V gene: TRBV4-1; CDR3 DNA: TGCGCCAGCAGCCAAGTGGGGGAGCCCCAGCATTTT; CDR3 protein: CASSQVGEPQHF
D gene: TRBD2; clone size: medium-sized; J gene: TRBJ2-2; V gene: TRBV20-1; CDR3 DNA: TGCAGTGCTAGAGATACTAGCGGGGGGGACACCGGGGAGCTGTTTTTT; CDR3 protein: CSARDTSGGDTGELFF
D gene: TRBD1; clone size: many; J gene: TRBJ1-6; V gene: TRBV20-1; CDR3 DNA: TGCAGTGCTTCCAATGACAGGGACATACTTTGGGGGAGGGATTCACCCCTCCACTTT; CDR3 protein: CSASNDRDILWGRDSPLHF
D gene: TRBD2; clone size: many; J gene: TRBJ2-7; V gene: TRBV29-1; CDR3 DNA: TGCAGCGTTGAAGACCGGGAGGGTCCCTACGAGCAGTACTTC; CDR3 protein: CSVEDREGPYEQYF
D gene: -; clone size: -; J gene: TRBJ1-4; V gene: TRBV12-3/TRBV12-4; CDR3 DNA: TGTGCCAGCAGTTTACTTGCTAATGAAAAACTGTTTTTT; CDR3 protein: CASSLLANEKLFF
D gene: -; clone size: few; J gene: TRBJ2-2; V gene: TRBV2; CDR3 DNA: TGTGCCAGCAGCCTTGGGACTCCTCGGAACACCGGGGAGCTGTTTTTT; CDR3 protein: CASSLGTPRNTGELFF
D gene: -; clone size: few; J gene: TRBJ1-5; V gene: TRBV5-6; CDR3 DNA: TGTGCCAGCAGCCTTACGCCTAGTAGCTTGGGGAATCAGCCCCAGCATTTT; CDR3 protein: CASSLTPSSLGNQPQHF
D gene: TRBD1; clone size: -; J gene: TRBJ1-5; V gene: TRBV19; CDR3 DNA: TGTGCCAGTAGTCGCCGCTTGGGACAGCATTATAGCAATCAGCCCCAGCATTTT; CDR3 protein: CASSRRLGQHYSNQPQHF
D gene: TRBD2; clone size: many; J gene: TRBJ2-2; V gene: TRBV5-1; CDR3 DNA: TGCGCCAGCAGCCTTCGACTAGCGGAGGGGACCGGGGAGCTGTTTTTT; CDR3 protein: CASSLRLAEGTGELFF
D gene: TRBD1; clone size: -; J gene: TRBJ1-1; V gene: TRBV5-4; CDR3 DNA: TGTGCCAGCAGCCGGCCCGACAGGGAGACCACTGAAGCTTTCTTT; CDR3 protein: CASSRPDRETTEAFF
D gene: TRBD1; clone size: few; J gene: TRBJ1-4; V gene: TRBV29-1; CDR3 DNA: TGCAGCGGGGGGGACAGGGGGAATGAAAAACTGTTTTTT; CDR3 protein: CSGGDRGNEKLFF
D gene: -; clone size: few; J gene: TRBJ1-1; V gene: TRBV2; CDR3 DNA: TGTGCCAGCAGTGAAGCGCTACCCGCAGGGGAAACTGAAGCTTTCTTT; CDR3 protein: CASSEALPAGETEAFF
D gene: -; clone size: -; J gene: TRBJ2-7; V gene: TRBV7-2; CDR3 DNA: TGTGCCAGCAGCGTCCGGGACTTACTCTACGAGCAGTACTTC; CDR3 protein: CASSVRDLLYEQYF
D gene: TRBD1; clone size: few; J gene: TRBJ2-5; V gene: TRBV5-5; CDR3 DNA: TGTGCCAGCAGCCAGGGACAGGGAGAAATTGAGACCCAGTACTTC; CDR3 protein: CASSQGQGEIETQYF
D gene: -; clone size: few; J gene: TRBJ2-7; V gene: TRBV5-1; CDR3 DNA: TGCGCCAGCAGCGAGGGGGACACGATCTACGAGCAGTACTTC; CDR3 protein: CASSEGDTIYEQYF
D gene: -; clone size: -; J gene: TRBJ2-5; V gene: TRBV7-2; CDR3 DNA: TGTGCCAGCAGCCCTCCCGGGGCACAAGAGACCCAGTACTTC; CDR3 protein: CASSPPGAQETQYF
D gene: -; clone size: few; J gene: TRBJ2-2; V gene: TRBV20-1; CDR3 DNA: TGCAGTGCTGGGAGCTGGGTCGGGGAGCTGTTTTTT; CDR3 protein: CSAGSWVGELFF
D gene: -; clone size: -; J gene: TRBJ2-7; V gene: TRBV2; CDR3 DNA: TGTGCCAGCAGTCAGGACTCCTACGAGCAGTACTTC; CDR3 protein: CASSQDSYEQYF
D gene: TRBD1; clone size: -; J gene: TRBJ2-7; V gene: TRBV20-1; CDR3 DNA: TGCAGTGCTAGAAATCCGACAGGGGGCGATTCCTACGAGCAGTACTTC; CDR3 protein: CSARNPTGGDSYEQYF
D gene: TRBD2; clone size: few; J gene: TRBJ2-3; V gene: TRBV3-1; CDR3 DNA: TGTGCCAGCAGCTACCGGACTAGCGGGATCGGAGATACGCAGTATTTT; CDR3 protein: CASSYRTSGIGDTQYF
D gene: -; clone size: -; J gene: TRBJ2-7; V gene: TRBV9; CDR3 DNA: TGTGCCAGCAGCGTAGATGGGACCTACGAGCAGTACTTC; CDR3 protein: CASSVDGTYEQYF
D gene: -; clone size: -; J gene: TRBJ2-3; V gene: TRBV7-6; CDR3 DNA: TGTGCCAGCAGCTTAACAATAGCGGCTAGCACAGATACGCAGTATTTT; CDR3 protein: CASSLTIAASTDTQYF
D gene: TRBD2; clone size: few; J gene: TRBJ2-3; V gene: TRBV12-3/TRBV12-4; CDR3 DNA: TGTGCCAGCAGAACTAGCGGGAGTACAGATACGCAGTATTTT; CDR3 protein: CASRTSGSTDTQYF
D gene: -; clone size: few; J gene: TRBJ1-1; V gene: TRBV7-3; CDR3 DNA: TGTGCCAGCAGCTTTACAGGGAACACTGAAGCTTTCTTT; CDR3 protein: CASSFTGNTEAFF
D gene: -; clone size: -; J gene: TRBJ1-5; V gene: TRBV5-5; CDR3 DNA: TGTGCCAGCAGCTTGGGGGGAGTGGACAATCAGCCCCAGCATTTT; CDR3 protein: CASSLGGVDNQPQHF
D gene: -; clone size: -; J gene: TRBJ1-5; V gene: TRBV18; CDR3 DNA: TGTGCCAGCTCACCAACGAATAGCAATCAGCCCCAGCATTTT; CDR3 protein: CASSPTNSNQPQHF
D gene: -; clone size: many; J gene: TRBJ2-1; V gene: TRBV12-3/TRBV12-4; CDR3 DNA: TGTGCCAGCAGTTTGACCGGGACTCGAGGGGACAATGAGCAGTTCTTC; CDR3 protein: CASSLTGTRGDNEQFF
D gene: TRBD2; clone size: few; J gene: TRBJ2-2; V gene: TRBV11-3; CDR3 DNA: TGTGCCAGCAGCTCCAGCGGGGTGAGCACCGGGGAGCTGTTTTTT; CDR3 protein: CASSSSGVSTGELFF
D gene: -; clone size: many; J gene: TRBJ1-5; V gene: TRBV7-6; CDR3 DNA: TGTGCCAGCAGCTCCATAGCGGGATCCAATCAGCCCCAGCATTTT; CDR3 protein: CASSSIAGSNQPQHF
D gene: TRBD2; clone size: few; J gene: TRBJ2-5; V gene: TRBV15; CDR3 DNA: TGTGCCACCAGCAGAGGACTAGCGGGGACTCAAGAGACCCAGTACTTC; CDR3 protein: CATSRGLAGTQETQYF
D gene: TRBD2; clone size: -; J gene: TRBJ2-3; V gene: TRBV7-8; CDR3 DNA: TGTGCCAGCCCGGGGAGGGTGGGATACACAGATACGCAGTATTTT; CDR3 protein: CASPGRVGYTDTQYF
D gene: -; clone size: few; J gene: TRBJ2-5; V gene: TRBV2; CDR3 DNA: TGTGCCAGCAGTGAAGGATCGTACCAAGAGACCCAGTACTTC; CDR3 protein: CASSEGSYQETQYF
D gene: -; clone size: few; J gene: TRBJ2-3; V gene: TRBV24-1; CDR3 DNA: TGTGCCACCAGTGATGCTGGGCAGAACACAGATACGCAGTATTTT; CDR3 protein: CATSDAGQNTDTQYF
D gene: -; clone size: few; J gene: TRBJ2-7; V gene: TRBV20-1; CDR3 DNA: TGCAGTGCTAGTATGGGAAAATCCTACGAGCAGTACTTC; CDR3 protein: CSASMGKSYEQYF
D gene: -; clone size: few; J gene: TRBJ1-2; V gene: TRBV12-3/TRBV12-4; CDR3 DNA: TGTGCCAGCAGTATTGGGACGGCCTTTGGTGGCTACACCTTC; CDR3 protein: CASSIGTAFGGYTF
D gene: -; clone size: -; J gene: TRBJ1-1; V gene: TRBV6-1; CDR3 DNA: TGTGCCAGCAGTGTAGCCGGGACGTCTAATTCTGAAGCTTTCTTT; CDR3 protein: CASSVAGTSNSEAFF
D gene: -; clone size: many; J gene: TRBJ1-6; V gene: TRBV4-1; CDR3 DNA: TGCGCCAGCAGCCAGGCCTATAATTCACCCCTCCACTTT; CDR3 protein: CASSQAYNSPLHF
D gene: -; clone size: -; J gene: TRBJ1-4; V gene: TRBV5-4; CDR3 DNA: TGTGCCAGCAGTTTAGGATCATATTCTGAAAAACTGTTTTTT; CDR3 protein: CASSLGSYSEKLFF
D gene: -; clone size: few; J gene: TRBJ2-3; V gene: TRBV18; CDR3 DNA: TGTGCCAGCTCAGCGAGACAAGCAGATACGCAGTATTTT; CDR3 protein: CASSARQADTQYF
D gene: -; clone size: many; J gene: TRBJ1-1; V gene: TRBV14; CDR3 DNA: TGTGCCAGCAGCCAAGGTTTGGACACTGAAGCTTTCTTT; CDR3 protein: CASSQGLDTEAFF
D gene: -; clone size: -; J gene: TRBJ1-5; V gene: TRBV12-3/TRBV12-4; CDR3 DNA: TGTGCCAGCAGTTCCGGGACAACAGATAGCAATCAGCCCCAGCATTTT; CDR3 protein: CASSSGTTDSNQPQHF
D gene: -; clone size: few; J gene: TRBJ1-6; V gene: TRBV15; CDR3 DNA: TGTGCCACCAGCAGAGTGCAGGGCGGTTCACCCCTCCACTTT; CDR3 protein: CATSRVQGGSPLHF
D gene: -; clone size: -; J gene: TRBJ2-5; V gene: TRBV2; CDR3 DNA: TGTGCCAGCAGTGAAGCGGGACTCCCCGACTTC; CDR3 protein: CASSEAGLPDF
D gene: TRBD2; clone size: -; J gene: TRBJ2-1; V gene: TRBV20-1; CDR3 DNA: TGCAGTGCTAGAGTCAGACTAGCGGGGACTAAAGACGGGAGCTACAATGAGCAGTTCTTC; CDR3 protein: CSARVRLAGTKDGSYNEQFF